This TCR beta chain was captured by sequencing in a study of lung T cells in sarcoidosis with Löfgren's syndrome. About the study: Repertoire analyses centered on Löfgren's syndrome patients.

With 3 bases removed from V and 7 bases from J, the gap between germline ends came to 10 bases. Germline values: CDR1 SGHAT, CDR2 FQNNGV. This CDR3 spans 13 amino acids. From the reads, TCRdb called clonotypes with MiXCR, one entry per CDR3 protein. The data contain roughly 2,000 distinct CDR3 sequences, around 21% of them singletons. This clonotype was observed at least ten times. Its matching antigen is unknown. Findings and caveats of the study: Recognition of an unidentified sarcoidosis antigen was only suggested. TRAV12-1 and TRBV2 were reportedly most expanded in Löfgren's patients.

V and J are TRBV11-2 and TRBJ1-5, with D tentatively TRBD1 (5 bases). This TCR came from a human donor with sarcoidosis (Löfgren's syndrome or another form), or a control subject (not recorded which). The sample taken for sequencing was CD4+ T cells from bronchoalveolar lavage. The CDR3: CASSLVREQPQHF. CDR3 nucleotide sequence: TGTGCCAGCAGCTTGGTCAGGGAACAGCCCCAGCATTTT.